Shown below are 4 T cell receptor beta chains from a single sample sequenced in a study of cytomegalovirus exposure and HLA in healthy donors. In the PCR, 60 Vbeta and 13 Jbeta primers were used. Libraries were prepared by immunoSEQ multiplex PCR; TCRdb keeps only in-frame clonotypes and omits some of them. The repertoire includes about 150,000 clones, roughly 79% of them detected once, and about 2.9% sits in the top ten. Material for sequencing was PBMCs. The receptors come from a woman aged 45-65 years in good health and CMV-seropositive.

CDR3 bases: TGTGCCAGCAGCCGACAGACAACTAATGAAAAACTGTTTTTT. Its protein is CASSRQTTNEKLFF. The gene calls are TRBV7-8 and TRBJ1-4; D is perhaps TRBD1 (5 bases). V lost 5 bases and J 0 bases, leaving 7 bases between the germline ends. The germline V gene encodes CDR1 SGHVS and CDR2 FQNEAQ. The CDR3 loop spans 14 amino acids.

For this clone: A junction boundary mismatches the germline segment, possibly from a read error. The V call is TRBV9, the J call TRBJ2-7; 9 bases are a match to TRBD2. The CDR3 spans 15 residues. Germline V lookup: CDR1 SGDLS, CDR2 YYNGEE. The CDR3 region has the DNA TGTGCCGGCAGCGTTCAGGCGGGGGGGACCTACGAGCAGTACTTC. This translates into CAGSVQAGGTYEQYF.

The rearrangement links TRBV6-1 to TRBJ2-2; 10 bases align to TRBD1. The CDR3 totals 14 residues. CDR1 is MNHNS and CDR2 is SASEGT in the germline V gene. Trimming cost V 6 bases and J 5 bases; bases outside gene matches: 3. Here the CDR3 reads CASRAGQGTGELFF. The CDR3 coding sequence is TGTGCCAGCAGAGCGGGACAGGGGACCGGGGAGCTGTTTTTT.

CDR3 protein: CASSFAGQLYTF. CDR3 sequence (DNA): TGTGCCAGCAGCTTTGCCGGACAACTTTACACCTTC. The gene calls are TRBV7-2 and TRBJ1-2; a weak D match, TRBD1 (5 bases). CDR1 is SGHTA, CDR2 FQGNSA, per germline. V was trimmed by 3 bases and J by 11 bases, leaving 13 bases between them. This CDR3 is built from 12 residues.